The 23 T cell receptor beta chains listed next were all sequenced from one sample in a study of regulatory T cells in long-lasting Graves disease. This sample's time point: newly diagnosed GD, antithyroid drugs for less than 3 months. From RNA extracted from PBMCs, the TCR library was made. With iRepertoire HTBI primers and Arm-PCR of CDR3 regions, TCR beta libraries were built. TCRdb reanalysed the multiplex PCR reads using MiXCR and keeps one entry per CDR3 protein. The sample yields about 560,000 distinct CDR3 sequences, roughly a sixth seen once. These data were likewise used in another study, on T cells in Graves' hyperthyroidism and ophthalmopathy.

The sequenced sample was peripheral blood mononuclear cells (PBMCs), obtained at new diagnosis, from a patient treated with antithyroid drugs. The receptor source for this set is a man aged 18 to 29 with Graves disease.

This clonotype was picked up a small number of times. Just one base apart from a much larger clone, this may be a read error. J is TRBJ1-5 and V is TRBV7-8, with D tentatively TRBD1 (6 bases). The germline V gene has CDR1 SGHVS and CDR2 FQNEAQ. The CDR3 consists of 15 residues. The CDR3 loop is CASSSQGNSNQPPHF. Here the CDR3 DNA reads TGTGCCAGCAGCTCACAGGGTAATAGCAATCAGCCCCCGCATTTT.

The gene calls are TRBV18 and TRBJ2-2, with D perhaps matching TRBD1 (6 bases). The CDR3 spans 15 residues. Germline CDR1 is KGHSH and CDR2 is LQKENI. V was shortened by 4 bases and J by 5 bases, with 14 bases between the two germline ends. DNA for the CDR3: TGTGCCAGCTCACACGGACAGACAGTGACCGGGGAGCTGTTTTTT. Its translation is CASSHGQTVTGELFF.

This clonotype came up many times. This chain joins TRBV12-3 or TRBV12-4 and TRBJ1-4; 8 bases fit TRBD1. V lost 7 bases and J lost 4; bases outside the gene matches: 14. The CDR3 totals 17 residues. The CDR3 DNA reads as TGTGCCAGCACCCGGAGGGCAGGGGGCTTCAGTAATGAAAAACTGTTTTTT. Protein sequence: CASTRRAGGFSNEKLFF.

This clonotype was seen ten or more times. This chain joins TRBV29-1 and TRBJ2-3, with TRBD1 as a possible D gene (5 bases). CDR1 and CDR2 from the germline V gene are SQVTM and ANQGSEA. This CDR3 has 13 amino acids. V was cut by 4 bases and J by 5 bases, with 13 bases left in between. The CDR3 DNA reads TGCAGCGTTGGAACAGGCGACAGAGATACGCAGTATTTT. Residues: CSVGTGDRDTQYF.

At least ten counts were recorded for this clonotype. The rearrangement uses TRBV2 and TRBJ1-6, with D unclear. The V gene lost 5 bases and the J gene lost 5 bases, with 10 bases spanning the gap. CDR3 length: 14 amino acids. The germline gives CDR1 SNHLY, CDR2 FYNNEI. The CDR3 sequence: CASSPDGNNSPLHF. In DNA form, the CDR3 reads TGTGCCAGCAGTCCCGACGGGAATAATTCACCCCTCCACTTT. Drawing the rest from reference TRBV2 and TRBJ1-6, the complete variable domain is EPEVTQTPSHQVTQMGQEVILRCVPISNHLYFYWYRQILGQKVEFLVSFYNNEISEKSEIFDDQFSVERPDGSNFTLKIRSTKLEDSAMYFCASSPDGNNSPLHFGNGTRLTVT.

This clonotype came up many times. The chain employs TRBV4-1 and TRBJ2-5; D gene uncertain. The CDR3 has 14 amino acids. Germline V gene lookup returns CDR1 MGHRA and CDR2 YSYEKL. Trimming left V 0 bases short and J 3 bases short, with 8 bases between. The CDR3 sequence: CASSQEGQEETQYF. The CDR3 DNA reads as TGCGCCAGCAGCCAAGAAGGGCAGGAAGAGACCCAGTACTTC.

This clonotype was picked up many times. This sequence joins TRBV19 and TRBJ2-1; no firm D call. The germline V gene has CDR1 LNHDA and CDR2 SQIVND (reference sequence). The V and J ends lost 4 bases and 2 bases respectively, with 12 bases between them. The CDR3 consists of 15 residues. The CDR3 region is CASSTPTATYNEQFF. In DNA, the CDR3 is TGTGCCAGTAGTACGCCGACGGCAACCTACAATGAGCAGTTCTTC.

This clonotype was counted ten times or more. The chain links TRBV29-1 to TRBJ1-2, with unresolved D. Trimming cost V 1 base and J 8 bases, with 11 bases left between them. Germline CDR1 SQVTM, CDR2 ANQGSEA. This CDR3 spans 12 amino acids. CDR3 residues: CSVEGGPRGYTF. CDR3 bases: TGCAGCGTTGAAGGCGGGCCTAGGGGCTACACCTTC.

This clonotype was counted only a few times. The chain has TRBV24-1 and TRBJ2-7, with D hard to call. CDR1 is KGHDR, CDR2 SFDVKD, per germline. The CDR3 loop spans 13 amino acids. The germline V and J ends were trimmed by 4 bases and 4 bases, with 10 bases remaining between them. CDR3 DNA: TGTGCCACCAGTGACCCCCTAGATTACGAGCAGTACTTC. Translated, it gives CATSDPLDYEQYF.

This clonotype was detected only a few times. The chain carries TRBV10-3 and TRBJ2-3; 9 bases map to TRBD2. The V gene end was trimmed by 9 bases and the J gene end by 5 bases; junction bases not matched to a gene: 12. CDR3 length: 15 amino acids. Germline V gene sequence: CDR1 ENHRY, CDR2 SYGVKD. DNA of the CDR3: TGTGCCATTTCTGCGGCGGGAGGGCCGGGAGATACGCAGTATTTT. This translates into CAISAAGGPGDTQYF.

This clonotype occurred many times. The chain employs TRBV7-6 and TRBJ2-7; TRBD2 is a possible D gene (5 bases). CDR3 size: 13 residues. V was pared by 3 bases and J by 5 bases, with 11 bases between. Germline CDR1 and CDR2: SGHVS and FNYEAQ. CDR3 nucleotides: TGTGCCAGCAGCTTGAATTTCGGGGACGAGCAGTACTTC. This gives the protein CASSLNFGDEQYF.

The chain has TRBV4-1 and TRBJ2-7; D remains unclear. This CDR3 is 15 amino acids long. V was cut by 1 base and J by 3 bases, with 13 bases left in between. Per the germline V gene, CDR1 is MGHRA and CDR2 is YSYEKL. The DNA for the CDR3 is TGCGCCAGCAGCCAAGCAGGAGACGGAGACTACGAGCAGTACTTC. Protein sequence: CASSQAGDGDYEQYF.

The chain uses TRBV4-1 and TRBJ2-1; weak D call: TRBD2 (5 bases). Between the trimmed V and J ends, which lost 2 bases and 3 bases, there was a span of 11 bases. Per germline, CDR1 MGHRA and CDR2 YSYEKL. This CDR3 comprises 15 residues. The CDR3 nucleotides read TGCGCCAGCAGCCAACCTTCTAGCAGCTACAATGAGCAGTTCTTC. Its protein is CASSQPSSSYNEQFF.

This clonotype was observed many times. The chain joins TRBV6-1 to TRBJ1-1; D remains ambiguous. CDR1 MNHNS and CDR2 SASEGT come from the germline V gene. V was shortened by 6 bases and J by 5 bases, with 10 bases between the two germline ends. CDR3 length equals 12 residues. The DNA of the CDR3 is TGTGCCAGCAGCCGAACCGGAACTGAAGCTTTCTTT. Translating it yields CASSRTGTEAFF.

This rearrangement joins TRBV5-1 to TRBJ2-7; TRBD1 agrees at 9 bases. The V and J ends lost 3 bases and 1 base, in that order; junction bases with no gene match: 11. The CDR3 has 17 residues. Germline values: CDR1 SGHRS, CDR2 YFSETQ. CDR3 in DNA: TGCGCCAGCAGCTCCTGGGGGGCCGGGACAGGGTCCTACGAGCAGTACTTC. Amino acids: CASSSWGAGTGSYEQYF. The entire variable domain, with the rest obtained from reference TRBV5-1 and TRBJ2-7, is as follows: KAGVTQTPRYLIKTRGQQVTLSCSPISGHRSVSWYQQTPGQGLQFLFEYFSETQRNKGNFPGRFSGRQFSNSRSEMNVSTLELGDSALYLCASSSWGAGTGSYEQYFGPGTRLTVT.

At least ten counts were recorded for this clonotype. The chain recombines TRBV7-2 with TRBJ1-1; the D is unclear. Germline lookup yields CDR1 SGHTA and CDR2 FQGNSA. CDR3 length: 14 amino acids. V was pared by 0 bases and J by 0 bases, with 5 bases between. The CDR3 here is CASSLATLNTEAFF. In DNA, the CDR3 is TGTGCCAGCAGCTTAGCAACCTTGAACACTGAAGCTTTCTTT.

This chain connects TRBV6-5 to TRBJ1-2; no firm D call. Germline V CDR1 and CDR2: MNHEY, SVGAGI. V lost 0 bases and J lost 8, with 10 bases in between. This CDR3 comprises 13 residues. CDR3 in DNA: TGTGCCAGCAGTTACTCGTCGGAAAAAGGCTACACCTTC. Amino acids: CASSYSSEKGYTF.

This clonotype was counted many times. The chain's CDR3 is CASIARAGGPIEQFF. The CDR3 DNA reads as TGTGCCAGCATAGCCCGAGCGGGAGGGCCTATTGAGCAGTTCTTC. The J gene is TRBJ2-1, the V gene TRBV27; 10 bases are shared with TRBD2. The CDR3 runs to 15 residues. In germline, CDR1 is MNHEY, CDR2 SMNVEV (reference sequence). V trimming: 7 bases; J trimming: 9 bases; junction bases outside the gene matches: 12.

This clonotype was counted ten times or more. The chain combines TRBV30 with TRBJ1-2; D is unresolved. The length of the CDR3 is 13 residues. V gave up 4 bases and J gave up 4 bases, with 13 bases separating them. Germline CDR1 GTSNPN, CDR2 SVGIG (reference sequence). The CDR3 loop is CAWTFQETYGYTF. The CDR3 region has the DNA TGTGCCTGGACCTTCCAGGAGACCTATGGCTACACCTTC. Variable domain in full (rest from reference TRBV30 and TRBJ1-2): SQTIHQWPATLVQPVGSPLSLECTVEGTSNPNLYWYRQAAGRGLQLLFYSVGIGQISSEVPQNLSASRPQDRQFILSSKKLLLSDSGFYLCAWTFQETYGYTFGSGTRLTVV.

V is TRBV7-9 and J is TRBJ1-2; TRBD1 matches at 9 bases. The germline V gene has CDR1 SEHNR and CDR2 FQNEAQ (reference sequence). V shed 3 bases and J 6 bases; nucleotides not matched to a gene: 5. CDR3 length equals 14 residues. CDR3 residues: CASSFWDRVHGYTF. CDR3 bases: TGTGCCAGCAGCTTCTGGGACAGGGTACATGGCTACACCTTC.

J is TRBJ1-5 and V is TRBV28; the D gene is possibly TRBD1 (6 bases). The CDR3 spans 16 residues. Trimming removed 6 bases at V and 2 bases at J, with 17 bases between. Germline values: CDR1 MDHEN, CDR2 SYDVKM. The CDR3 nucleotides read TGTGCCAGCAGCCCTGTATTTGGGGGCGGCAATCAGCCCCAGCATTTT. It specifies CASSPVFGGGNQPQHF.

The table lists this clonotype with many counts. The chain links TRBV20-1 to TRBJ2-7; possible D gene TRBD1, 5 bases. Trimming removed 3 bases at V and 4 bases at J, with 13 bases between. The CDR3 totals 13 residues. From germline, CDR1 is DFQATT and CDR2 SNEGSKA (reference sequence). The CDR3 nucleotides read TGCAGTGCTAGGGTCAGGACATCTTACGAGCAGTACTTC. Protein: CSARVRTSYEQYF.

Only a few counts were recorded for this clonotype. The rearrangement uses TRBV9 and TRBJ2-7, with 9 bases lining up with TRBD2. The germline V gene encodes CDR1 SGDLS and CDR2 YYNGEE. V lost 5 bases to trimming and J lost 7 bases; unmatched junction nucleotides: 10. CDR3 size: 14 residues. CDR3 nucleotides: TGTGCCAGCAGTACGGGAGCGGGAGGCGGTGAGCAGTACTTC. Encoded protein: CASSTGAGGGEQYF.